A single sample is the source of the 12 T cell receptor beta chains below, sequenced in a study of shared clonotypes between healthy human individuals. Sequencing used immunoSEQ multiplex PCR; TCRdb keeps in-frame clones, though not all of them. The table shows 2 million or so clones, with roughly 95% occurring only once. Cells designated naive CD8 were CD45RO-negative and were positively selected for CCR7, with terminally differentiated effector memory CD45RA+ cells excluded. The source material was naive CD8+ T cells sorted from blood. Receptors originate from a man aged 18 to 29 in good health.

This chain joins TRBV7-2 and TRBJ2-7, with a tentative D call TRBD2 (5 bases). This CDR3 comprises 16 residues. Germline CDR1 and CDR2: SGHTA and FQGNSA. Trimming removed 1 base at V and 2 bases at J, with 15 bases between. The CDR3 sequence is CASSLEVTRHPYEQYF. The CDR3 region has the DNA TGTGCCAGCAGCTTAGAGGTAACTAGGCACCCCTACGAGCAGTACTTC.

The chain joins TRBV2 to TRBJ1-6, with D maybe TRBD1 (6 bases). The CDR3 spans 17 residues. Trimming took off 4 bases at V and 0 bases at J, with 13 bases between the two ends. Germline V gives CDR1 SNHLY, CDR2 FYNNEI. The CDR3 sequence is CASSVGQMSSYNSPLHF. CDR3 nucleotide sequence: TGTGCCAGCAGTGTAGGACAGATGAGCTCCTATAATTCACCCCTCCACTTT.

CDR3 protein: CASSQRLSDRSYEQYF. The DNA of the CDR3 is TGCGCCAGCAGCCAAAGGTTGAGTGACCGCTCCTACGAGCAGTACTTC. The chain links TRBV4-1 to TRBJ2-7; D gene unclear. Germline V gene data show CDR1 as MGHRA and CDR2 as YSYEKL. Between the trimmed V and J ends, which lost 2 bases and 0 bases, there was a span of 14 bases. The CDR3 extends over 16 amino acids.

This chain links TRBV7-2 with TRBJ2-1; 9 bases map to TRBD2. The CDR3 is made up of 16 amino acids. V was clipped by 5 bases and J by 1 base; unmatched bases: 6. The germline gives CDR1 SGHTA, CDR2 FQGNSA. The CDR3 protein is CASSETSGRSYNEQFF. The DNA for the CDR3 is TGTGCCAGCAGCGAGACTAGCGGTAGATCCTACAATGAGCAGTTCTTC. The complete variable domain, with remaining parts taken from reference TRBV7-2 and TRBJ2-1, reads GAGVSQSPSNKVTEKGKDVELRCDPISGHTALYWYRQSLGQGLEFLIYFQGNSAPDKSGLPSDRFSAERTGGSVSTLTIQRTQQEDSAVYLCASSETSGRSYNEQFFGPGTRLTVL.

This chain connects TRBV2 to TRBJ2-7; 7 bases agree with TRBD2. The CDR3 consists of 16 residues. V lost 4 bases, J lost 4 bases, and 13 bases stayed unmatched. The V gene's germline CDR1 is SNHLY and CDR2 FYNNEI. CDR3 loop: CASSASGEGGIYEQYF. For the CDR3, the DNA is TGTGCCAGCAGTGCTTCGGGGGAGGGAGGGATTTACGAGCAGTACTTC.

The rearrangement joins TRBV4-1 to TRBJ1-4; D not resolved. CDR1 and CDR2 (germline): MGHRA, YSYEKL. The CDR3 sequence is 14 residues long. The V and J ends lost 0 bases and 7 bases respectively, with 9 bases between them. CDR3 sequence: CASSQDGRTEKLFF. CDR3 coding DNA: TGCGCCAGCAGCCAAGATGGGCGTACTGAAAAACTGTTTTTT.

CDR3 region: CASSLQGEETQYF. CDR3 DNA sequence: TGTGCCAGCAGTTTACAGGGGGAAGAGACCCAGTACTTC. The chain joins TRBV27 to TRBJ2-5; 7 positions match TRBD1. CDR3 length equals 13 residues. J lost 3 bases, V lost 2 bases, and 0 bases had no gene match. CDR1 is MNHEY and CDR2 is SMNVEV in the germline V gene (reference sequence).

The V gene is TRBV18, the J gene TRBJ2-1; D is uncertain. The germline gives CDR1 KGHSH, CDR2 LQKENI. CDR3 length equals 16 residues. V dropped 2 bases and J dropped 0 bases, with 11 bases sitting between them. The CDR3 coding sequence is TGTGCCAGCTCACCAACGGCCACCCGCTCCTACAATGAGCAGTTCTTC. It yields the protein CASSPTATRSYNEQFF. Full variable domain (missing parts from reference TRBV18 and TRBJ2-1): NAGVMQNPRHLVRRRGQEARLRCSPMKGHSHVYWYRQLPEEGLKFMVYLQKENIIDESGMPKERFSAEFPKEGPSILRIQQVVRGDSAAYFCASSPTATRSYNEQFFGPGTRLTVL.

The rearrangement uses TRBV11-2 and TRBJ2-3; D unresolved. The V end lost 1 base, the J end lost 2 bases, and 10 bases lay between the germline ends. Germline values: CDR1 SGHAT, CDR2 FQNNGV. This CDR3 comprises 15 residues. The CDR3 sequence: CASSLVHSNTDTQYF. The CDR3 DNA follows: TGTGCCAGCAGCTTAGTGCACAGTAACACAGATACGCAGTATTTT.

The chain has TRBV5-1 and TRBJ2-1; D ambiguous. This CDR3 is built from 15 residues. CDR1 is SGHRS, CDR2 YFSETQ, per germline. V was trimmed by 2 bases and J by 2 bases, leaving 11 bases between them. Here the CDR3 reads CASSFYDKPYNEQFF. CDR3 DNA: TGCGCCAGCAGCTTCTATGACAAACCCTACAATGAGCAGTTCTTC.

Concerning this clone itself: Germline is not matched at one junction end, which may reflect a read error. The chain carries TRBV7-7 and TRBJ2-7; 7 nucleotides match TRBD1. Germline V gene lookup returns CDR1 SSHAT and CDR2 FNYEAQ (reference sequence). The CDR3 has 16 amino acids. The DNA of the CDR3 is TGTGCTAGCAGTCTCGAGCCGACAGGGTACTCCTACGAGCAGTACTTC. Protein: CASSLEPTGYSYEQYF.

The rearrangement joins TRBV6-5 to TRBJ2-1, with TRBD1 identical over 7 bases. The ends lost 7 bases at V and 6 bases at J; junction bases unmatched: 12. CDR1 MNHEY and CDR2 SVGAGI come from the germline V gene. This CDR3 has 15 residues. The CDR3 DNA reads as TGTGCCAGCATGTTGTTGGGACAGAACTTCAATGAGCAGTTCTTC. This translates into CASMLLGQNFNEQFF.